This record looks at one T cell receptor beta chain sequence and its context. As yet, its antigen is unknown. This sample stems from a study of cytomegalovirus exposure and HLA in healthy donors. Study background: The Caucasian-associated ancestry cluster held roughly 84% of around 380 genotyped donors.

Findings of the study overall: Highest at DRB1 and lowest at HLA-C, TCR association rates differed among HLA loci in a later analysis. Sequencing artifact likely explains a cluster of highly shared sequence variants. In vitro testing confirmed a few CMV-associated chains as specific for CMV antigens.

It was with 60 Vbeta and 13 Jbeta primers that the PCR ran. Sequenced by immunoSEQ multiplex PCR; TCRdb stores in-frame clones only, minus some. The table includes 150,000 to 200,000 clones, approximately 80% detected once. The source of this sequence is a male donor in good health and CMV-seronegative. Input material: PBMCs.

CDR3 nucleotide sequence: TGTGCCAGCTTGGCCCTCAAAAACATTCAGTACTTC. Translated: CASLALKNIQYF. The V gene is TRBV2, the J gene TRBJ2-4, with D unclear. Germline V gene lookup returns CDR1 SNHLY and CDR2 FYNNEI. Trimming cost V 8 bases and J 3 bases, with 8 bases left between them. The length of the CDR3 is 12 residues.